The 21 T cell receptor beta chains in this list originate from one sample, sequenced in a study of memory CD4+ T cells and cytomegalovirus serostatus. Produced via immunoSEQ multiplex PCR; TCRdb's table is partial and in-frame only. The sample contains 55,000 or so clones, over 70% of which appear only once. The sort gate was single viable CD3+CD4+CD8-CD45RO+ cells for memory CD4+ T cells. The sample was memory CD4+ T cells from blood. These receptors were taken from an adult in good health and CMV-seropositive.

V is TRBV6-1 and J is TRBJ2-5, with D unresolved. Trimming took 2 bases from V and 0 from J, leaving 7 bases between them. From germline, CDR1 is MNHNS and CDR2 SASEGT. The CDR3 runs to 14 residues. The CDR3 protein is CASSERWYQETQYF. CDR3 nucleotides: TGTGCCAGCAGTGAAAGGTGGTACCAAGAGACCCAGTACTTC.

The chain joins TRBV28 to TRBJ2-2, with 11 bases lining up with TRBD2. V lost 5 bases, J lost 5 bases, and 4 bases stayed unmatched. Germline-derived CDR1 and CDR2 are MDHEN and SYDVKM. This CDR3 has 15 residues. CDR3 loop: CASSGGTSGTGELFF. As DNA, the CDR3 is TGTGCCAGCAGTGGCGGGACTAGCGGAACCGGGGAGCTGTTTTTT.

The rearrangement links TRBV18 to TRBJ2-1, with D maybe TRBD2 (6 bases). CDR3 length: 16 residues. V was pared by 6 bases and J by 5 bases, with 20 bases between. The germline gives CDR1 KGHSH, CDR2 LQKENI. CDR3 region: CASSAPRGSGHNEQFF. CDR3 nucleotides: TGTGCCAGCTCTGCTCCGCGGGGTAGCGGACACAATGAGCAGTTCTTC.

The CDR3 sequence is CASSPERSSYNEQFF. The DNA for the CDR3 is TGTGCCAGCAGCCCTGAGCGGAGCTCCTACAATGAGCAGTTCTTC. The V and J genes are TRBV5-8 and TRBJ2-1; TRBD2 is a possible D gene (5 bases). The length of the CDR3 is 15 residues. Germline V gene sequence: CDR1 SGHTS, CDR2 YDEGEE. The V gene lost 4 bases and the J gene lost 0 bases, with 11 bases spanning the gap.

The CDR3, as DNA: TGCGCCAGCAGCCAAGATACCGGTCCCGGGGAGCTGTTTTTT. Its protein is CASSQDTGPGELFF. The rearrangement joins TRBV4-3 to TRBJ2-2; D gene ambiguous. In germline, CDR1 is LGHNA, CDR2 YSLEER. The length of the CDR3 is 14 residues. Deletions cut 0 bases from V and 6 bases from J, with 8 bases between.

This chain joins TRBV5-1 and TRBJ1-2; 8 nucleotides align to TRBD1. CDR3 size: 15 residues. The germline CDR1 and CDR2 sequences are SGHRS and YFSETQ. Germline trimming cut 0 bases from V and 3 bases from J; bases unmatched to any gene: 4. The CDR3 DNA follows: TGCGCCAGCAGCTTGGAAGGACAGGGTGACTATGGCTACACCTTC. Its translation is CASSLEGQGDYGYTF.

This clone appeared a single time. J is TRBJ1-4 and V is TRBV7-2, with 8 bases aligning to TRBD1. The CDR3 is 15 amino acids. The V segment lost 5 bases and the J segment 3 bases; nucleotides outside the gene matches: 5. Germline values: CDR1 SGHTA, CDR2 FQGNSA. The CDR3: CASSVTGEANEKLFF. CDR3 nucleotides: TGTGCCAGCAGCGTGACAGGGGAGGCTAATGAAAAACTGTTTTTT.

V gene TRBV19 combines with J gene TRBJ1-2; 10 positions agree with TRBD1. This CDR3 contains 14 residues. V dropped 5 bases and J dropped 8; count of bases not matched to a gene: 8. Germline V gives CDR1 LNHDA, CDR2 SQIVND (reference sequence). The CDR3 reads CASSETGGAAGYTF. CDR3 sequence (DNA): TGTGCCAGTAGTGAGACAGGGGGCGCGGCCGGCTACACCTTC.

The gene calls are TRBV25-1 and TRBJ2-3; D remains unclear. Germline V gene data show CDR1 as MGHDK and CDR2 as SYGVNS. The germline V and J ends were trimmed by 1 base and 3 bases, with 11 bases remaining between them. This CDR3 is built from 15 residues. The CDR3 bases are TGTGCCAGCAGTGAATCGACCGTTAGTACAGATACGCAGTATTTT. Translated, it gives CASSESTVSTDTQYF.

CDR3 sequence (DNA): TGTGCCAGCAGTTCTCGAAACAGGGGGATCGAAAGTCAGCCCCAGCATTTT. Translated, it gives CASSSRNRGIESQPQHF. The chain joins TRBV27 to TRBJ1-5; 8 nucleotides agree with TRBD1. The germline gives CDR1 MNHEY, CDR2 SMNVEV (reference sequence). The junction had 14 bases not matched to a gene; V was cut back by 4 bases and J by 6 bases. CDR3 length: 17 residues.

The chain recombines TRBV6-1 with TRBJ1-5; D possibly corresponds to TRBD1 (6 bases). Germline-derived CDR1 and CDR2 are MNHNS and SASEGT. The CDR3 contains 14 residues. The V gene lost 6 bases and the J gene lost 6 bases, with 15 bases spanning the gap. CDR3 nucleotides: TGTGCCAGCAGACCAGGGGTCGAAAGTCAGCCCCAGCATTTT. Translating it yields CASRPGVESQPQHF.

V is TRBV7-2 and J is TRBJ2-7; D uncertain. There are 14 residues in the CDR3. In germline, CDR1 is SGHTA, CDR2 FQGNSA. V was shortened by 2 bases and J by 3 bases, with 11 bases between the two germline ends. CDR3 bases: TGTGCCAGCAGCTTATCCCGGACGGACTACGAGCAGTACTTC. Its protein is CASSLSRTDYEQYF.

The J gene is TRBJ2-1, the V gene TRBV23-1; a possible D gene is TRBD1 (5 bases). TRBV23-1 falls under the ORF class, with uncertain function. This CDR3 comprises 12 residues. V was pared by 11 bases and J by 5 bases, with 13 bases between. The chain's CDR3 is CARWGPNNEQFF. The DNA of the CDR3 is TGCGCCCGCTGGGGCCCAAACAATGAGCAGTTCTTC.

V is TRBV4-1 and J is TRBJ1-1; D gene unclear. Germline V gives CDR1 MGHRA, CDR2 YSYEKL. The CDR3 length is 14 residues. The germline V and J ends were trimmed by 4 bases and 8 bases, with 17 bases remaining between them. CDR3 loop: CASSPAPGSLEAFF. CDR3 DNA: TGCGCCAGCAGCCCAGCCCCGGGTTCCTTAGAAGCTTTCTTT.

The V gene is TRBV18, the J gene TRBJ1-5; D gene unclear. This CDR3 spans 14 amino acids. Germline V gene sequence: CDR1 KGHSH, CDR2 LQKENI. Trimming shortened V by 4 bases and J by 4 bases, and 11 bases separated the two germline ends. The CDR3 region has the DNA TGTGCCAGCTCACAGGGTCATGGGAATCAGCCCCAGCATTTT. Its translation is CASSQGHGNQPQHF.

This sequence joins TRBV15 and TRBJ1-4, with D possibly being TRBD1 (6 bases). Germline CDR1 and CDR2: LNHNV and YYDKDF (reference sequence). The CDR3 sequence is 15 residues long. Between the trimmed V and J ends, which lost 1 base and 5 bases, there was a span of 11 bases. The CDR3 here is CATSRVGQRNEKLFF. As DNA, the CDR3 is TGTGCCACCAGCAGAGTTGGACAGAGGAATGAAAAACTGTTTTTT.

The chain uses TRBV7-2 and TRBJ2-7; 9 positions agree with TRBD2. The CDR3 extends over 15 amino acids. Trimming removed 1 base from V and 6 bases from J; junction bases left unmatched: 7. The V gene's germline CDR1 is SGHTA and CDR2 FQGNSA. The CDR3 region is CASSLGGSGSREQYF. In DNA form, the CDR3 reads TGTGCCAGCAGCTTAGGTGGTAGCGGGAGCCGCGAGCAGTACTTC.

This CDR3 is CASSPSGSNQPQHF. CDR3 nucleotides: TGTGCCAGCTCACCATCAGGGAGCAATCAGCCCCAGCATTTT. This chain joins TRBV18 and TRBJ1-5, with TRBD1 as a possible D gene (5 bases). The CDR3 is 14 amino acids. Trimming took off 2 bases at V and 1 base at J, with 6 bases between the two ends. The germline CDR1 and CDR2 sequences are KGHSH and LQKENI.

This clone came up a few times. The chain uses TRBV19 and TRBJ1-1; the match to TRBD1 covers 7 bases. This CDR3 contains 14 residues. Per the germline V gene, CDR1 is LNHDA and CDR2 is SQIVND (reference sequence). After removal of 7 bases from V and 5 bases from J, the junction contained 10 bases not matched to a gene. The CDR3 coding sequence is TGTGCCAGTACCCCGACAGGGCCGCGAACTGAAGCTTTCTTT. Its protein is CASTPTGPRTEAFF.

The rearrangement joins TRBV5-4 to TRBJ2-7; D is possibly TRBD2 (6 bases). The V and J ends lost 3 bases and 2 bases respectively, with 12 bases between them. The CDR3 is made up of 14 amino acids. Per germline, CDR1 SGHNT and CDR2 YYREEE (reference sequence). The CDR3 nucleotides are TGTGCCAGCAGCTCCGGGAGTGCGGCCTACGAGCAGTACTTC. Translating gives CASSSGSAAYEQYF.

CDR3 protein: CASSRESYGYTF. As DNA, the CDR3 is TGTGCCAGCAGTCGGGAGAGTTATGGCTACACCTTC. This chain uses TRBV6-1 with TRBJ1-2; no clear D. Deletions cut 5 bases from V and 5 bases from J, with 9 bases between. This CDR3 spans 12 amino acids. In germline, CDR1 is MNHNS, CDR2 SASEGT.